This entry is about one TCR beta chain. The antigen is not known. Trimming shortened V by 4 bases and J by 1 base, and 17 bases separated the two germline ends. The CDR3 sequence is 16 residues long. CDR1 is MNHNS and CDR2 is SASEGT in the germline V gene. The data belong to a study of T cells in Graves' hyperthyroidism and ophthalmopathy. On the study more broadly: Once the initial diagnosis was made, peripheral blood was obtained before any treatment.

From RNA transcripts, TCR beta CDR3 regions were amplified. Researchers ran a first-round RT-PCR on the TCR CDR3 using the HTBI primer set. TCRdb passed the multiplex PCR reads through MiXCR, listing each CDR3 protein once. Found here are 350,000 to 450,000 distinct CDR3 sequences, about 18% of them singletons; the top ten hold more than 30%. Study-wide results and caveats: Most expanded thyroid clonotypes above 0.001 recurred in blood. In the analysis, a 13 V-J model separated ophthalmopathy from stable hyperthyroidism.

Sequenced material: blood. The receptor was derived from a woman in her twenties or thirties with Graves' hyperthyroidism that later progressed to Graves' ophthalmopathy. The V gene is TRBV6-1, the J gene TRBJ2-7; D not certain. CDR3 bases: TGTGCCAGCAGTGCCGTAGGATGGTACAGTTCCTACGAGCAGTACTTC. Translation: CASSAVGWYSSYEQYF.